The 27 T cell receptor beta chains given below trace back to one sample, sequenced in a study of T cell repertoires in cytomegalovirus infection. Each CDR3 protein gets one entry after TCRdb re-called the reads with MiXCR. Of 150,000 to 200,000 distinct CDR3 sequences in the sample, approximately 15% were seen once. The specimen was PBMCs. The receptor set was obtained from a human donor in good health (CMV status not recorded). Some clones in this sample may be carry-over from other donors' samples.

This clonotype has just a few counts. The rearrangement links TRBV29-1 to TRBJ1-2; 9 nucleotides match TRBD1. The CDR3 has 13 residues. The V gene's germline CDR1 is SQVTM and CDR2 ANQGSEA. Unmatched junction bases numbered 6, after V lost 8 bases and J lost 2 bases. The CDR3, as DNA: TGCAGCTCGGGGGACAGGGCCAACTATGGCTACACCTTC. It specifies CSSGDRANYGYTF.

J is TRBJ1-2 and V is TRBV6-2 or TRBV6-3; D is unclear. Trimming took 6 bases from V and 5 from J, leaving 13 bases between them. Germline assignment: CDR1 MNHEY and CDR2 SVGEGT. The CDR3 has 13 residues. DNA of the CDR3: TGTGCCAGCAGATCTACAGATTTATATGGCTACACCTTC. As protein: CASRSTDLYGYTF.

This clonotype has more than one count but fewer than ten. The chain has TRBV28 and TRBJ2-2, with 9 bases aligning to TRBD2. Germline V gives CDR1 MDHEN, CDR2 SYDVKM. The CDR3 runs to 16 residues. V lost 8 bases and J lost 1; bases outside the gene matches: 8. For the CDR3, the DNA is TGTGCCAGCCGCTTACCGACTAGCGGGAACACCGGGGAGCTGTTTTTT. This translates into CASRLPTSGNTGELFF.

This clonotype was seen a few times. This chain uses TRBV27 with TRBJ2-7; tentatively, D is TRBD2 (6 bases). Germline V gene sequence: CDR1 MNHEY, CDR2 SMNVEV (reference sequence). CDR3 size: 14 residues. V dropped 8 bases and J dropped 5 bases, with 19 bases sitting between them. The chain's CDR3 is CASQRGSGPDEQYF. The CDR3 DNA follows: TGTGCCAGCCAACGGGGGTCCGGTCCAGACGAGCAGTACTTC.

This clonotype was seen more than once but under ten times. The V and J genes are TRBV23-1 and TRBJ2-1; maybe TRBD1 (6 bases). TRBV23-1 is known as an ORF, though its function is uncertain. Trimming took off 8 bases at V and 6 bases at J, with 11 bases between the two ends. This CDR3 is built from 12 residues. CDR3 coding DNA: TGCGCCAGCCCTCAAGGGGGCAATGAGCAGTTCTTC. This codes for CASPQGGNEQFF.

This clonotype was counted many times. CDR3 sequence reads: CASSHLIGGDGEKLFF. CDR3 coding DNA: TGCGCCAGCAGCCACCTGATCGGCGGGGACGGAGAAAAACTGTTTTTT. The chain links TRBV4-1 to TRBJ1-4; TRBD1 might be the D (5 bases). The V gene lost 3 bases and the J gene lost 8 bases, with 19 bases spanning the gap. CDR1 and CDR2 (germline): MGHRA, YSYEKL. CDR3 size: 16 residues.

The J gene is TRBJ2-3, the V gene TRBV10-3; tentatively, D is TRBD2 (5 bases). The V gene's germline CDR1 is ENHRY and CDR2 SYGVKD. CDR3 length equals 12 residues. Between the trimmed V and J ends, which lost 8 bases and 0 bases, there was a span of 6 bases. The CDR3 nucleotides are TGTGCCATCGGAGGAAGCACAGATACGCAGTATTTT. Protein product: CAIGGSTDTQYF.

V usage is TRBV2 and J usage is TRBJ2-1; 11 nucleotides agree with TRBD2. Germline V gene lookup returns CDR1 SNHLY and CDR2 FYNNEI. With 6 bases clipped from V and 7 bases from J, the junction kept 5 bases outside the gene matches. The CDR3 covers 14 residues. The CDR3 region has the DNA TGTGCCAGCAGGGCCGGGACTAGCGGTAATGAGCAGTTCTTC. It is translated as CASRAGTSGNEQFF.

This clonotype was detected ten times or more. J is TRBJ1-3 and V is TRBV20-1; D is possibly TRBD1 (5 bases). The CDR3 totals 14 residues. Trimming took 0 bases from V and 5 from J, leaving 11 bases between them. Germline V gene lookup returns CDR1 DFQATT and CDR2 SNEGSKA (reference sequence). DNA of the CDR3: TGCAGTGCTAGAGAACCCGGGGGAAGAAACACCATATATTTT. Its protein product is CSAREPGGRNTIYF.

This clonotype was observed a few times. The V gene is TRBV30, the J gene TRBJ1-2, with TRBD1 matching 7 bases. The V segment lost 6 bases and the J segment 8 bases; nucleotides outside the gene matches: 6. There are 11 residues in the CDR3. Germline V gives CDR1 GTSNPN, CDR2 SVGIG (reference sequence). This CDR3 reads CACLRGRGYTF. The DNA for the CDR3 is TGTGCCTGTCTCAGGGGGAGAGGCTACACCTTC.

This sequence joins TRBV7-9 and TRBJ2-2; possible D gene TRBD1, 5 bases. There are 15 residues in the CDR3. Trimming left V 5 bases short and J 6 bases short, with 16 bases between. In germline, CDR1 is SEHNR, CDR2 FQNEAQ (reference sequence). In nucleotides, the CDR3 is TGTGCCAGCAGCCCCGCCCAGGGAATATCCGGGGAGCTGTTTTTT. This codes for CASSPAQGISGELFF.

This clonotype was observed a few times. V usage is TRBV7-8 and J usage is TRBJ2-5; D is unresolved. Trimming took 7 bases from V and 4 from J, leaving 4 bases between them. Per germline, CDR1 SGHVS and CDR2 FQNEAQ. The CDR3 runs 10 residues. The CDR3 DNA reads TGTGCCAGCACCAGAGAGACCCAGTACTTC. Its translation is CASTRETQYF.

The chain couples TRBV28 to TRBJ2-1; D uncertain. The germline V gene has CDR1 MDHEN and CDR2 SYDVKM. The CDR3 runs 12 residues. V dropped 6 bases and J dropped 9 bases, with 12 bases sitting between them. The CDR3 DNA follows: TGTGCCAGCAGAGTCGGTGGCCCTGAGCAGTTCTTC. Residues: CASRVGGPEQFF.

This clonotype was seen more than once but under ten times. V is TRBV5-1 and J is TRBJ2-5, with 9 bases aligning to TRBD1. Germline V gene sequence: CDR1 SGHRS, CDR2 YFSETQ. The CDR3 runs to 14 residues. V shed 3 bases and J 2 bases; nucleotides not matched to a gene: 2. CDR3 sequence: CASSWDRVQETQYF. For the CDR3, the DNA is TGCGCCAGCAGCTGGGACAGGGTGCAAGAGACCCAGTACTTC.

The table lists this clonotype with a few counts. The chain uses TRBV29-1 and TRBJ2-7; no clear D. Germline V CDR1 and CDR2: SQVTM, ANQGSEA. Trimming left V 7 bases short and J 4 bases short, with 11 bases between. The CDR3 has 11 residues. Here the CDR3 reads CSATITYEQYF. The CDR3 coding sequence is TGCAGCGCGACCATCACATACGAGCAGTACTTC.

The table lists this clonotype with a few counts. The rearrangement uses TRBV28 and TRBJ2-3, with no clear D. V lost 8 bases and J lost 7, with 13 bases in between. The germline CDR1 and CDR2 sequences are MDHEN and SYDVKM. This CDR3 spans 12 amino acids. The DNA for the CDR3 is TGTGCCAGCTTGGCCGCCGGAAATACGCAGTATTTT. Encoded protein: CASLAAGNTQYF.

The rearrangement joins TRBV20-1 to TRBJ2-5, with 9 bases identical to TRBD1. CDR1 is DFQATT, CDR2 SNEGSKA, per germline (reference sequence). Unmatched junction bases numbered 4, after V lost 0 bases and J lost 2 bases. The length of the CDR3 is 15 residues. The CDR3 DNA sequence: TGCAGTGCTAGAGAGTGGACAGGGGTGCAAGAGACCCAGTACTTC. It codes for CSAREWTGVQETQYF.

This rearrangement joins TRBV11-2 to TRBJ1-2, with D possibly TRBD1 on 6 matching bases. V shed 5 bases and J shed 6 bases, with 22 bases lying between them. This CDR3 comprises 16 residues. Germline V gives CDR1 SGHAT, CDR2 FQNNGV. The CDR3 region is CASSPLLTGGEDGYTF. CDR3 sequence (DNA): TGTGCCAGCAGCCCCCTGTTGACAGGAGGAGAGGATGGCTACACCTTC.

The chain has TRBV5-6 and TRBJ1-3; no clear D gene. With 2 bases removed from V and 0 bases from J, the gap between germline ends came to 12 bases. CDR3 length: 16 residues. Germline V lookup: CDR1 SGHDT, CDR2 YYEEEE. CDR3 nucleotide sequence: TGTGCCAGCAGCTTTTTGACCCTTGACTCTGGAAACACCATATATTTT. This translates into CASSFLTLDSGNTIYF.

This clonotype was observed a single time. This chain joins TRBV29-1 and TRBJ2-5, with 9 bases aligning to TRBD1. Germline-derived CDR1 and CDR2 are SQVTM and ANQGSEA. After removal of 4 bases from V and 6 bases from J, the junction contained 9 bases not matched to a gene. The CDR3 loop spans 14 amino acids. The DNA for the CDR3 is TGCAGCGTTGCCCACAGGGGGCAAGGGAAGACCCAGTACTTC. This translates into CSVAHRGQGKTQYF.

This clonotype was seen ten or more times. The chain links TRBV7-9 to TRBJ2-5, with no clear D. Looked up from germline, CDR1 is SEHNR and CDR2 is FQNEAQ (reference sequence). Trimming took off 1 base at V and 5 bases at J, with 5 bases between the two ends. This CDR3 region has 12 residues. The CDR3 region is CASSLGTETQYF. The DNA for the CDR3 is TGTGCCAGCAGCTTAGGGACGGAGACCCAGTACTTC.

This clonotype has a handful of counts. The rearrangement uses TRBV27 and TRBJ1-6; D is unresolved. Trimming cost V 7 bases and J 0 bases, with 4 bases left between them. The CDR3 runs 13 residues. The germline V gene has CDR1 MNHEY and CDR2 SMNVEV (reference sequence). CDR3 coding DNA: TGTGCCAGCAAAAGCTCCTATAATTCACCCCTCCACTTT. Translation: CASKSSYNSPLHF.

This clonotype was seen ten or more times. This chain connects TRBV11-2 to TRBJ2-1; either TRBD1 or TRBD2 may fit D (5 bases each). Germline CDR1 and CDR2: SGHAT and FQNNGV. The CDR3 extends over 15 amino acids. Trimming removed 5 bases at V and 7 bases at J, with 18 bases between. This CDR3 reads CASSPRIRDRNEQFF. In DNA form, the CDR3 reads TGTGCCAGCAGCCCCCGTATCCGGGACCGGAATGAGCAGTTCTTC.

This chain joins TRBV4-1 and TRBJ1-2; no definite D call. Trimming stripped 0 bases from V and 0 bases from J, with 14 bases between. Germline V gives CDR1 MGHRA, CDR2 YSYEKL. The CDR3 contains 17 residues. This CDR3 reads CASSQDIAVASNYGYTF. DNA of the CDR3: TGCGCCAGCAGCCAAGATATTGCAGTTGCTTCTAACTATGGCTACACCTTC.

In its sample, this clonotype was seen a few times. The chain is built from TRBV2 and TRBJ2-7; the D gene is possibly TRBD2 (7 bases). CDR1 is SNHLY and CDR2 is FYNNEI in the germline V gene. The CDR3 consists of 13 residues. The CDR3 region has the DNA TGTGCGAGGGGGGGTGCTAGCTCCTACGAGCAGTACTTC. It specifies CARGGASSYEQYF.

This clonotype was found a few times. The CDR3 coding sequence is TGTGCCAGCAGTTTATCGGCTAGCAGCGAGCAGTACTTC. This gives the protein CASSLSASSEQYF. J is TRBJ2-7 and V is TRBV27; a possible D gene is TRBD2 (5 bases). The V end lost 0 bases, the J end lost 6 bases, and 9 bases lay between the germline ends. CDR1 and CDR2 from the germline V gene are MNHEY and SMNVEV (reference sequence). This CDR3 region has 13 residues.

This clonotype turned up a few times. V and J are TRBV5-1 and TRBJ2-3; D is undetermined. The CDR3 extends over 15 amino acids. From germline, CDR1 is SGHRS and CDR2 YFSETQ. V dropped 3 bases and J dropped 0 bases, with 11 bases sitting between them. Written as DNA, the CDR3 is TGCGCCAGCAGCTCTCAAGCGACTAGCACAGATACGCAGTATTTT. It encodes CASSSQATSTDTQYF.